Each of the 8 T cell receptor beta chains below was sequenced from the same sample in a study of shared clonotypes between healthy human individuals (dated by TCRdb to the early 2020s). Library generation was performed with the immunoSEQ multiplex PCR assay. TCRdb took over this immuneACCESS table, retaining in-frame rearrangements with V and J assigned. Such tables are incomplete; in checked studies, under half of the missing clones stem from an unresolved V gene, and the remainder is unexplained. This sample comprises a few hundred thousand clones, 65% to 70% of them detected only once. Over 8.5% of the sample rests with the top ten. Material for sequencing was memory CD4+ T cells sorted from blood. The cell subset or site label of this sample denotes: CD45RA-negative fraction. These receptors were taken from a man aged 25-45 years in good health.

The J gene is TRBJ2-1, the V gene TRBV5-1; 11 nucleotides agree with TRBD2. Germline trimming cut 2 bases from V and 4 bases from J; bases unmatched to any gene: 5. This CDR3 contains 16 residues. The germline gives CDR1 SGHRS, CDR2 YFSETQ. CDR3 protein: CASSFTGTSGYNEQFF. DNA of the CDR3: TGCGCCAGCAGCTTCACCGGGACTAGCGGTTACAATGAGCAGTTCTTC.

The CDR3 nucleotides read TGTGCCAGCAGCCCGTCCGTTGGGGAGCAGTACTTC. It encodes CASSPSVGEQYF. The chain combines TRBV6-1 with TRBJ2-7; D uncertain. In germline, CDR1 is MNHNS, CDR2 SASEGT. CDR3 size: 12 residues. Trimming left V 6 bases short and J 7 bases short, with 13 bases between.

The chain employs TRBV11-2 and TRBJ2-7; D possibly matches TRBD1 or TRBD2 (5 bases each). The CDR3 loop spans 14 amino acids. V was pared by 1 base and J by 3 bases, with 10 bases between. Looked up from germline, CDR1 is SGHAT and CDR2 is FQNNGV. For the CDR3, the DNA is TGTGCCAGCAGCTTAGCCGGGGCGGTCTACGAGCAGTACTTC. This codes for CASSLAGAVYEQYF.

The chain links TRBV5-4 to TRBJ2-7; 14 bases are shared with TRBD2. Germline V gene lookup returns CDR1 SGHNT and CDR2 YYREEE (reference sequence). V lost 3 bases, J lost 2 bases, and 13 bases stayed unmatched. The CDR3 has 19 amino acids. The CDR3 nucleotides are TGTGCCAGCAGCTCCGTACCGGGACTAGCGGGAGTCGCAACCTACGAGCAGTACTTC. Its translation: CASSSVPGLAGVATYEQYF.

The gene calls are TRBV27 and TRBJ2-4; either TRBD1 or TRBD2 may fit D (5 bases each). The CDR3 is 16 amino acids. From germline, CDR1 is MNHEY and CDR2 SMNVEV (reference sequence). V lost 5 bases, J lost 0 bases, and 14 bases lay in between. The CDR3, as DNA: TGTGCCAGCAGTACGGGGACGGATATAGCCAAAAACATTCAGTACTTC. As protein: CASSTGTDIAKNIQYF.

The chain joins TRBV6-5 to TRBJ1-1; possible D gene TRBD1, 6 bases. The length of the CDR3 is 13 residues. The germline V gene has CDR1 MNHEY and CDR2 SVGAGI. V was pared by 7 bases and J by 7 bases, with 16 bases between. The CDR3 loop is CASTPPGASEAFF. The DNA of the CDR3 is TGTGCCAGCACCCCCCCGGGGGCAAGTGAAGCTTTCTTT.

This clone was counted a few times. This sequence joins TRBV7-2 and TRBJ2-7, with 8 bases aligning to TRBD1. The CDR3 runs 14 residues. V shed 3 bases and J 2 bases; nucleotides not matched to a gene: 3. The germline V gene encodes CDR1 SGHTA and CDR2 FQGNSA. The CDR3, as DNA: TGTGCCAGCAGCTTTACAGGGGGGCCCTACGAGCAGTACTTC. Translating gives CASSFTGGPYEQYF.

The V gene is TRBV5-4, the J gene TRBJ2-5; 7 positions agree with TRBD2. Germline V gives CDR1 SGHNT, CDR2 YYREEE (reference sequence). V dropped 2 bases and J dropped 5; count of bases not matched to a gene: 6. The CDR3 contains 14 residues. In nucleotides, the CDR3 is TGTGCCAGCAGCTTCTCCAGCGGGAAGGAGACCCAGTACTTC. It specifies CASSFSSGKETQYF.